This T cell receptor (beta chain) was captured in a study of low-dose radiotherapy and immunotherapy resistance in tumors. Turning to the study itself: The patients were given nivolumab 240 mg every two weeks and ipilimumab 1 mg/kg every six weeks, through an intravenous route. The 200 mg/m2 dose of intravenous cyclophosphamide was given every two weeks, one day before radiation and immunotherapy.

Described time point: before trial treatment. The treatment that donors received included nivolumab, ipilimumab, aspirin, low-dose cyclophosphamide and low-dose radiotherapy. This CDR3 comprises 15 residues. The germline CDR1 and CDR2 sequences are MDHEN and SYDVKM. Losses at the gene ends were 2 bases for V and 10 bases for J; bases not matched to a gene: 10. Concerning this clonotype itself: The likely explanation is a read error, given a far larger clone one base away.

Gene-specific TRAV and TRBV primers were used for first-strand cDNA, covering alpha and beta chains. The authors amplified TCRs for around 20 PCR cycles with a constant-region primer and a V-primer adapter. In vitro transcription amplified isolated mRNA. One entry per CDR3 protein, called by TCRdb with MiXCR from the reads. The table shows over 70,000 distinct CDR3 sequences, with more than 25% occurring only once. This chain joins TRBV28 and TRBJ2-1; 8 bases line up with TRBD2. The sequencing used PBMCs, collected before treatment. This sequence originates from a female donor with ovarian cancer. CDR3 nucleotide sequence: TGTGCCAGCAGTTTAAGGAGCGGGGGTTCCTACGAGCAGTTCTTC. Protein product: CASSLRSGGSYEQFF. Full variable domain (missing parts from reference TRBV28 and TRBJ2-1): DVKVTQSSRYLVKRTGEKVFLECVQDMDHENMFWYRQDPGLGLRLIYFSYDVKMKEKGDIPEGYSVSREKKERFSLILESASTNQTSMYLCASSLRSGGSYEQFFGPGTRLTVL.